The TCR beta chain described here comes from a study of cytomegalovirus exposure and HLA in healthy donors. Study summary: Membership in the Caucasian-associated ancestry cluster was found for 81% of approximately 380 genotyped donors. Notes on the study in general: Several of the most significant clusters appeared linked to common viral pathogens, based on a later analysis. When presence/absence was analysed, sequencing depth was taken to be roughly uniform across donors.

The PCR ran on 60 Vbeta and 13 Jbeta primers. In the authors' workflow: The count from a later analysis was about 80 million unique TCR beta chains, about 10 million of them shared. Profiled with immunoSEQ multiplex PCR; TCRdb holds only in-frame clones, not every one. The V and J calls and clone size are taken from that table; D and trimming were inferred from the DNA. Seen here are about 140,000 clones, roughly three quarters observed once, and the top ten hold 3.1%. With respect to this clone: The antigen is not known.

Looked up from germline, CDR1 is MNHNS and CDR2 is SASEGT. The length of the CDR3 is 16 residues. V was shortened by 0 bases and J by 4 bases, with 13 bases between the two germline ends. The J gene is TRBJ1-5, the V gene TRBV6-1; possibly TRBD1 for D (5 bases). Sequencing used PBMCs. The clonotype was recovered from a man aged 35-49 years in good health and CMV-seronegative. The CDR3 DNA reads TGTGCCAGCAGTGAAGCAAGGCTTTCAGGGAATCAGCCCCAGCATTTT. This encodes CASSEARLSGNQPQHF.